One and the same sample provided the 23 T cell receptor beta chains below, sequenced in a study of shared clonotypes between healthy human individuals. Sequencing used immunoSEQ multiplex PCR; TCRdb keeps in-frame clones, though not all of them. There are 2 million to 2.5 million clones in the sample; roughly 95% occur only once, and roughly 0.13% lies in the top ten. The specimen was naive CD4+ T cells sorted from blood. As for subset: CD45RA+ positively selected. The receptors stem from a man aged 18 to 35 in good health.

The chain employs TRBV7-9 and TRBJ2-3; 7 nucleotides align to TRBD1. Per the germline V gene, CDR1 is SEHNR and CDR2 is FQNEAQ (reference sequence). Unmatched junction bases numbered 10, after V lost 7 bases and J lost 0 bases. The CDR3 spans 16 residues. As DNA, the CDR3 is TGTGCCAGCACCCTGCCGGGACAGACAAGCACAGATACGCAGTATTTT. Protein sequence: CASTLPGQTSTDTQYF. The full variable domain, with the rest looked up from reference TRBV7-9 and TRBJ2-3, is DTGVSQNPRHKITKRGQNVTFRCDPISEHNRLYWYRQTLGQGPEFLTYFQNEAQLEKSRLLSDRFSAERPKGSFSTLEIQRTEQGDSAMYLCASTLPGQTSTDTQYFGPGTRLTVL.

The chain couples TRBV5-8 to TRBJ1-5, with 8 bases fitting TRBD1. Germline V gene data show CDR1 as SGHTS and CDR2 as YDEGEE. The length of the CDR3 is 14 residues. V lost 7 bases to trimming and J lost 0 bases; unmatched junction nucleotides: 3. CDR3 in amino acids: CASGGTGSNQPQHF. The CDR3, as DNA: TGTGCCAGCGGGGGGACAGGTAGCAATCAGCCCCAGCATTTT.

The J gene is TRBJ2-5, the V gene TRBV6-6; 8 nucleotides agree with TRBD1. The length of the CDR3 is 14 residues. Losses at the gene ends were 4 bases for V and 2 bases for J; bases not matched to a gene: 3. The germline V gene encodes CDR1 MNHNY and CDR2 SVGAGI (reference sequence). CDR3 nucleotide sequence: TGTGCCAGCAGTTCCGGACAGGGACAAGAGACCCAGTACTTC. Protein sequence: CASSSGQGQETQYF.

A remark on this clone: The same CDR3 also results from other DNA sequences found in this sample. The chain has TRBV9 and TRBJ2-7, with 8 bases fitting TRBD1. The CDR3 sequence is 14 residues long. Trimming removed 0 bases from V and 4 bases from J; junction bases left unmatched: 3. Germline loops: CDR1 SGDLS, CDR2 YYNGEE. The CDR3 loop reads CASSVGTGTYEQYF. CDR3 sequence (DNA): TGTGCCAGCAGCGTAGGGACAGGGACATACGAGCAGTACTTC.

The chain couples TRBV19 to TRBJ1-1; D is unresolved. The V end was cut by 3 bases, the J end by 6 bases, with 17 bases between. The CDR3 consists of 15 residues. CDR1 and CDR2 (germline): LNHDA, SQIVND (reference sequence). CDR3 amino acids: CASSIGVRISAEAFF. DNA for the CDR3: TGTGCCAGTAGTATTGGGGTGCGTATTTCGGCTGAAGCTTTCTTT.

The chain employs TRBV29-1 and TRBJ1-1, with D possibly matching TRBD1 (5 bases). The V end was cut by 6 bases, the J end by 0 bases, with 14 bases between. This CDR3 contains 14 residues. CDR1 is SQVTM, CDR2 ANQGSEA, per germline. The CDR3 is CSVGGIFVNTEAFF. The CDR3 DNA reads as TGCAGCGTCGGGGGGATTTTTGTGAACACTGAAGCTTTCTTT.

The CDR3 loop is CASSESRTGVDGYTF. The CDR3, as DNA: TGTGCCAGCAGTGAATCTCGTACAGGGGTCGATGGCTACACCTTC. This sequence joins TRBV25-1 and TRBJ1-2, with TRBD1 matching over 7 bases. The CDR3 loop spans 15 amino acids. Per germline, CDR1 MGHDK and CDR2 SYGVNS. After removal of 1 base from V and 6 bases from J, the junction contained 8 bases not matched to a gene.

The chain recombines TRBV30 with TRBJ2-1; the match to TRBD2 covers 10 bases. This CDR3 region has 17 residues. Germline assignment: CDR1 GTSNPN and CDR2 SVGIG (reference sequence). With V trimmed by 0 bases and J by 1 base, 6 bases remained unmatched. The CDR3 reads CAWSVSSGRGSYNEQFF. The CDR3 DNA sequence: TGTGCCTGGAGTGTTTCGAGCGGGAGGGGGTCCTACAATGAGCAGTTCTTC.

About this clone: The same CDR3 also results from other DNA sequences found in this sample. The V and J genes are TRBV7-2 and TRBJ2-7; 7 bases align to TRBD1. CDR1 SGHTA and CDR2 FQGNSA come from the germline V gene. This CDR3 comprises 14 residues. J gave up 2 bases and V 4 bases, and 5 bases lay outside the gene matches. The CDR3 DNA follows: TGTGCCAGCAGCTCTGGGACAGTTCCCTACGAGCAGTACTTC. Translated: CASSSGTVPYEQYF.

The CDR3 DNA sequence: TGTGCCAGCAGCGATTCGATTTCACCCCTCCACTTT. Amino acids: CASSDSISPLHF. The chain combines TRBV11-2 with TRBJ1-6; D gene ambiguous. Germline CDR1 reads SGHAT; CDR2 reads FQNNGV. This CDR3 spans 12 amino acids. Trimming stripped 5 bases from V and 9 bases from J, with 8 bases between.

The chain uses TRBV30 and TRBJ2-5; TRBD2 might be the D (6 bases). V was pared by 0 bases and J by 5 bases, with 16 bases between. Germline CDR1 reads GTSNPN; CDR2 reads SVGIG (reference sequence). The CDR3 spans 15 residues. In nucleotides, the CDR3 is TGTGCCTGGAGTGTTCTGGGCGGGGTAAGGGAGACCCAGTACTTC. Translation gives CAWSVLGGVRETQYF.

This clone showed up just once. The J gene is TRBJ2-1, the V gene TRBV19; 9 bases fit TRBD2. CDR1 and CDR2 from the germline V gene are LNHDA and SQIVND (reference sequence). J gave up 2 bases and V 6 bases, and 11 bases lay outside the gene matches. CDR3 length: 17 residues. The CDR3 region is CASSRATSGWAYNEQFF. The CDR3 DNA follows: TGTGCCAGTAGCCGCGCCACTAGCGGGTGGGCCTACAATGAGCAGTTCTTC.

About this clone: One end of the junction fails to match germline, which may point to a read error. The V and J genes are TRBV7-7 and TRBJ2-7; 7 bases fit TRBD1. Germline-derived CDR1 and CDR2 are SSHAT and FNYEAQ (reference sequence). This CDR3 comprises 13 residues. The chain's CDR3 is CASSPGQNYEQYF. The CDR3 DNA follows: TGTGCTAGCAGCCCGGGACAGAACTACGAGCAGTACTTC.

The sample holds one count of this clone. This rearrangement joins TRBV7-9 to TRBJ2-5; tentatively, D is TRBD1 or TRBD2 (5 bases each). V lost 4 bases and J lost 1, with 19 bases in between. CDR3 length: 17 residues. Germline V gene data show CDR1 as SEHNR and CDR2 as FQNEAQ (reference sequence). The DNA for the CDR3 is TGTGCCAGCAGCTCCGACCCTAGAGGGGAAGTCCAAGAGACCCAGTACTTC. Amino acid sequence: CASSSDPRGEVQETQYF. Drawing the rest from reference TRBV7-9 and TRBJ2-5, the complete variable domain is DTGVSQNPRHKITKRGQNVTFRCDPISEHNRLYWYRQTLGQGPEFLTYFQNEAQLEKSRLLSDRFSAERPKGSFSTLEIQRTEQGDSAMYLCASSSDPRGEVQETQYFGPGTRLLVL.

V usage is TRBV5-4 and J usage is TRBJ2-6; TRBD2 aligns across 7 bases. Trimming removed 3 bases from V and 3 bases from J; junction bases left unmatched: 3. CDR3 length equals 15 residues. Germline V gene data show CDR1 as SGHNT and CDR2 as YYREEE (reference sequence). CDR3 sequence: CASSWEGFGANVLTF. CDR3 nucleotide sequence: TGTGCCAGCAGCTGGGAGGGGTTTGGGGCCAACGTCCTGACTTTC.

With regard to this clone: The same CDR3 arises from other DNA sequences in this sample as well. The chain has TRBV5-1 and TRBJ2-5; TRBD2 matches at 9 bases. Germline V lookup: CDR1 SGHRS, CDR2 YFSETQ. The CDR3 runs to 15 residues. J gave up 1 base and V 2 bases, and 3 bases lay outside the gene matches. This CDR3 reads CASSLAGGAQETQYF. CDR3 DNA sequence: TGCGCCAGCAGCTTAGCGGGGGGCGCCCAAGAGACCCAGTACTTC.

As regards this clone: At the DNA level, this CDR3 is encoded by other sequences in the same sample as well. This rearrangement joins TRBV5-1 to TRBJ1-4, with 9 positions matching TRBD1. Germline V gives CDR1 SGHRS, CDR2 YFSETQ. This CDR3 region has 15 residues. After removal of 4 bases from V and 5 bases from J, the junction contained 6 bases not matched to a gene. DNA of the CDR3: TGCGCCAGCAGCGGTCAGGGACAGGGAAATGAAAAACTGTTTTTT. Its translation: CASSGQGQGNEKLFF.

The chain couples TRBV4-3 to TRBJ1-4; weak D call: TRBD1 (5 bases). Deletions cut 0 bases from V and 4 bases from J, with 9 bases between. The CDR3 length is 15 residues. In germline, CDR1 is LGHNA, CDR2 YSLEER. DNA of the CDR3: TGCGCCAGCAGCCAAGACGCGCAGGGTAATGAAAAACTGTTTTTT. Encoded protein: CASSQDAQGNEKLFF.

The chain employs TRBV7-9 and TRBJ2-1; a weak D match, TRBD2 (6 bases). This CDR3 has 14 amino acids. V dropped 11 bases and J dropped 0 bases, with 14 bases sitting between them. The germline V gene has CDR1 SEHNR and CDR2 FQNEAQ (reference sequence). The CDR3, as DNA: TGTGCCTGCACGGGAGACGGCTCCTACAATGAGCAGTTCTTC. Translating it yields CACTGDGSYNEQFF.

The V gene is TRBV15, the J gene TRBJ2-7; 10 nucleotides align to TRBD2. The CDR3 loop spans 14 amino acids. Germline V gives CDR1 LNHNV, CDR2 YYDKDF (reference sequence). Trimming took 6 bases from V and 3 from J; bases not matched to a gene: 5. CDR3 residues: CATRRLAGSYEQYF. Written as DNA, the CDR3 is TGTGCCACCAGAAGACTAGCGGGCAGCTACGAGCAGTACTTC.

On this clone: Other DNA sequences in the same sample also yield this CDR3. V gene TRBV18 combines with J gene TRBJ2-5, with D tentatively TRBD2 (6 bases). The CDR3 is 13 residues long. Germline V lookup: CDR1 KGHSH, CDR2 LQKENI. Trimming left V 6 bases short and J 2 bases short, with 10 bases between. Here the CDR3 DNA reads TGTGCCAGCTCGGGCGGGATACAAGAGACCCAGTACTTC. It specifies CASSGGIQETQYF.

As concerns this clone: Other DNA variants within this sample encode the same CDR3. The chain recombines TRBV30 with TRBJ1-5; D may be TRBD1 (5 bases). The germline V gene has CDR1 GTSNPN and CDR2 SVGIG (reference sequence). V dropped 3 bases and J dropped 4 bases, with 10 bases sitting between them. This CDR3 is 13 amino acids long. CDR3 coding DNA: TGTGCCTGGAGCTCGGGGGGAAATCAGCCCCAGCATTTT. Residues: CAWSSGGNQPQHF.

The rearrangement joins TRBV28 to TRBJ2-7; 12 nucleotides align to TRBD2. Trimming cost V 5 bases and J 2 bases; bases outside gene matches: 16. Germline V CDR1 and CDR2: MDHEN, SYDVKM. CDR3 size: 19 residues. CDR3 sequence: CASSPTSGRSSGGAYEQYF. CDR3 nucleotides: TGTGCCAGCAGTCCCACCTCGGGCCGCTCTAGCGGGGGGGCCTACGAGCAGTACTTC.